What follows describes a single TCR beta chain. Its antigen is currently not known. Base qualities are not recorded, but no much larger clone differs from it by a single base. These data come from a study of beta chain features in type 1 diabetes (dated by TCRdb to 2016 to 2019). With respect to the entire study: Patients and healthy donors did not differ in mean age, gender distribution, total cell number or subset yield. Whereas all 30 or so donors provided naive and central memory subsets, regulatory and stem cell-like memory subsets were isolated from just 8 patients and about 8 healthy donors. Across all samples, roughly 110,000,000 sorted cells were examined, and cell number per subset correlated strongly with RNA yield. The study compared the TCRB repertoires of sorted circulating CD4+ T cell subsets in recently diagnosed type 1 diabetes patients with those in matched healthy donors.

The entire isolated RNA was reverse transcribed using the High Capacity cDNA Reverse Transcription Kit, and thus expressed TCRB transcripts were sequenced. Deep immunoSEQ sequencing was applied to naive, central memory and regulatory T cell samples, giving an average of about 3.6 million total reads per sample. After sorted cells were lysed in RLT buffer, RNA was extracted with DNase-treated RNeasy Micro or Mini kits, with the choice depending on cell number. Each cell subset was processed on its own to prevent cross-contamination, while patient and healthy donor samples were processed together. The immunoSEQ multiplex PCR was used to amplify TCRB sequences from cDNA, generating 87-bp fragments that spanned the CDR3 region. Amplicons were sequenced on the Illumina HiSeq platform. In the paper's pipeline: Synthetic template baselines were used to correct PCR bias computationally, reads within Hamming distance 2 were collapsed, and singletons that could not be merged were discarded. Reads were aligned against IMGT to assign V, D and J genes, CDR3 length and insertions or deletions at six rearrangement sites. Within each subset, clonotype counts were normalized to sorted cell number, after which true diversity and Gini coefficients were computed with the tcR R package. Repertoire sharing was quantified using the overlap coefficient calculated on TCRB nucleotide sequences. Out-of-frame TCRB sequences from naive cells were analyzed as a proxy for the pre-selection repertoire. Sourced from immuneACCESS, this table was stored by TCRdb with only in-frame sequences that have V and J called. A share of the clones is absent; for the studies checked, an unresolved V gene accounts for under half, and the remainder has no known explanation. That table is the source of V, J and clone size, and D and trimming were worked out from the DNA. For this sample there are 300,000 to 450,000 clones; roughly 12% appear just once. The top ten hold under 0.02% of the sample.

Looking up the germline V gene yields CDR1 LGHNA and CDR2 YNFKEQ. The CDR3 runs 16 amino acids, cysteine and phenylalanine included. This entry keeps only the CDR3 DNA: 48 bases, framed from base 1. V loses 4 bases of germline sequence and J loses 4 bases, and the interval between the two ends is 18 bases. A single peripheral blood draw of approximately 0.11 L on average was collected from each donor into heparinised tubes. Using a panel that included CD45RO, CCR7, CD25, CD127, CD95 and CD27, naive, central memory, regulatory and stem cell-like memory CD4+ T cells were sorted on a BD FACSAria II. A purity above 95% was achieved for all sorted populations. Right away, PBMCs were isolated by Lymphoprep density gradient centrifugation and were stained directly, with no culture step. So that batch effects would be minimized, each experiment stained and sorted samples in pairs, pairing one healthy donor with one patient.

On the study overall, not on this receptor specifically: Because cDNA was sequenced instead of genomic DNA, activated cells with high expression could be over-represented, although the groups did not differ in activation or CD3 levels. PCR may preferentially amplify shorter templates, but because patient and control samples were amplified and corrected together, any resulting skew would affect both groups equally. Naive, central memory and regulatory TCRB repertoires appeared more similar among patients than among healthy donors. HLA sub-analyses involved small numbers of individuals, so any influence of HLA type on TCRB rearrangement remained unresolved. At VDJ recombination sites, type 1 diabetes patients had fewer insertions and more deleted nucleotides, which implies abnormalities in thymic rearrangement. Type 1 diabetes patients showed a moderate but significant shortening of TCRB CDR3 length in all four CD4+ subsets.

The sample comprised naive CD4+ T cells from blood. The cell subset or site label corresponds to: true naive CD4+ T cells. In this chain, TRBV4-2 is recombined with TRBJ2-3, and the D gene may be TRBD1, 6 bases matching. This receptor was identified in a man younger than 30 in good health. Here the CDR3 is given as CASSPEWGPASDTQYF. The base sequence is TGTGCCAGCAGCCCAGAATGGGGGCCAGCGTCAGATACGCAGTATTTT.